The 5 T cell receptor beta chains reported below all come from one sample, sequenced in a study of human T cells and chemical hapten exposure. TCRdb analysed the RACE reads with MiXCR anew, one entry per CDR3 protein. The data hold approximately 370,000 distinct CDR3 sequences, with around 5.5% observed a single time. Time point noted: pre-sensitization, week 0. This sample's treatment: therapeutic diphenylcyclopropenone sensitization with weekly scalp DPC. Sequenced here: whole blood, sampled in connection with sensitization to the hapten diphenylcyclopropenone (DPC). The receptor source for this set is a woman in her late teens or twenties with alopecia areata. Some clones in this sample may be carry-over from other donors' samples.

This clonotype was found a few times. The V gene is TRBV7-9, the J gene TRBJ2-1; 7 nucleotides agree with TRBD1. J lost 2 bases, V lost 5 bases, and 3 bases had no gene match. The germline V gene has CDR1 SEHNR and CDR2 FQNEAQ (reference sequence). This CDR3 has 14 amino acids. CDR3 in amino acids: CASSVDRAYNEQFF. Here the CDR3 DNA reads TGTGCCAGCAGCGTCGACAGGGCCTACAATGAGCAGTTCTTC.

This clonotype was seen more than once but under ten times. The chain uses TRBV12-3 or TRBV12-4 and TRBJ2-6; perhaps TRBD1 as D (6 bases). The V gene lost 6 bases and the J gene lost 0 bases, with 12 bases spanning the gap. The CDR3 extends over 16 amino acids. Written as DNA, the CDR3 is TGTGCCAGCAGGGAACAGGGCGTCTCTGGGGCCAACGTCCTGACTTTC. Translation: CASREQGVSGANVLTF.

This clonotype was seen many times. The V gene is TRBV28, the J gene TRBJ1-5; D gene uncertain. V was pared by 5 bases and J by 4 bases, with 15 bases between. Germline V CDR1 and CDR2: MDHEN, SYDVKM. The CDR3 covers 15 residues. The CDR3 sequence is CASSQAGAGNQPQHF. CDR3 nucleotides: TGTGCCAGCAGTCAGGCCGGAGCCGGAAATCAGCCCCAGCATTTT.

The DNA for the CDR3 is TGCGCCAGCAGCTTGGGAGGGACCGGACACACTGAAGCTTTCTTT. As protein: CASSLGGTGHTEAFF. The chain joins TRBV5-1 to TRBJ1-1, with D possibly matching TRBD1 (5 bases). The V and J ends lost 0 bases and 3 bases respectively, with 12 bases between them. The germline CDR1 and CDR2 sequences are SGHRS and YFSETQ. The CDR3 is made up of 15 amino acids.

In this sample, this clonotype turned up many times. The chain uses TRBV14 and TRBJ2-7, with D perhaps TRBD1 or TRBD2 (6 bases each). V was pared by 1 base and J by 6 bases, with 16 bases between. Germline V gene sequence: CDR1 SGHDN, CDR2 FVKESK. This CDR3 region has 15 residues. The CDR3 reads CASSQGGGRWSEQYF. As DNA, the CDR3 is TGTGCCAGCAGCCAAGGTGGGGGGCGTTGGTCCGAGCAGTACTTC.